A selection of T cell receptor beta chains follows, all from one sample in a study of human T cells and chemical hapten exposure. TCRdb passed the RACE reads through MiXCR, listing each CDR3 protein once. Seen here are 300,000 to 450,000 distinct CDR3 sequences, approximately 5.1% observed once, and the top ten hold 2% to 3%. The specimen comprised whole blood, sampled in connection with sensitization to the hapten diphenylcyclopropenone (DPC). These receptors were taken from a woman between 45 and 65 years old with alopecia areata. Some clones in this sample may be carry-over from other donors' samples. CDR3s include the opening cysteine and the closing phenylalanine or tryptophan. The D gene is left open where the match is weak. Clone sizes are given selectively: once, few, many, or a class where the clone is expanded.

d_call: .
v_call: TRBV20-1
j_call: TRBJ2-3
clone_size: many
cdr3_nt: TGCAGTGCTAGAGATCCCAGACTGAACACAGATACGCAGTATTTT
cdr3_aa: CSARDPRLNTDTQYF

d_call: .
v_call: TRBV3-1
j_call: TRBJ2-7
clone_size: .
cdr3_nt: TGTGCCAGCAGCCAAGATTTTGGAGGGTTCGAGCAGTACTTC
cdr3_aa: CASSQDFGGFEQYF

d_call: TRBD1
v_call: TRBV12-3/TRBV12-4
j_call: TRBJ1-5
clone_size: .
cdr3_nt: TGTGCCACCGACAGGGCAAGCAATCAGCCCCAGCATTTT
cdr3_aa: CATDRASNQPQHF

d_call: TRBD1
v_call: TRBV9
j_call: TRBJ2-5
clone_size: many
cdr3_nt: TGTGCCAGCAGCGTAGCTACGGCAGGGGGCTTCCAAGAGACCCAGTACTTC
cdr3_aa: CASSVATAGGFQETQYF

d_call: TRBD1
v_call: TRBV6-5
j_call: TRBJ2-7
clone_size: few
cdr3_nt: TGTGCCAGCTCTGAGGACAGGGGCTCCTACGAGCAGTACTTC
cdr3_aa: CASSEDRGSYEQYF

d_call: .
v_call: TRBV10-3
j_call: TRBJ2-7
clone_size: .
cdr3_nt: TGTGCCATCAGTGACCCGACTGTGATAAGGCAGTACTTC
cdr3_aa: CAISDPTVIRQYF

d_call: .
v_call: TRBV7-9
j_call: TRBJ1-1
clone_size: few
cdr3_nt: TGTGCCAGCAGACCCTCTGAGAGGAGGGCTGAAGCTTTCTTT
cdr3_aa: CASRPSERRAEAFF

d_call: TRBD1
v_call: TRBV6-1
j_call: TRBJ1-3
clone_size: many
cdr3_nt: TGTGCCAGCAATCCAATGACAGGGAGCTCTGGAAACACCATATATTTT
cdr3_aa: CASNPMTGSSGNTIYF

d_call: .
v_call: TRBV28
j_call: TRBJ1-1
clone_size: few
cdr3_nt: TGTGCCAGCAGTTTACCCCTGACAGCGAACACTGAAGCTTTCTTT
cdr3_aa: CASSLPLTANTEAFF

d_call: .
v_call: TRBV7-9
j_call: TRBJ2-7
clone_size: .
cdr3_nt: TGTGCCAGCAGCGGCTCCGCCTACGAGCAGTACTTC
cdr3_aa: CASSGSAYEQYF

d_call: TRBD1
v_call: TRBV30
j_call: TRBJ2-1
clone_size: few
cdr3_nt: TGTGCCTGGACCTCCCCGGGACAGGGGAGGTATGAGCAGTTCTTC
cdr3_aa: CAWTSPGQGRYEQFF

d_call: TRBD1
v_call: TRBV12-3/TRBV12-4
j_call: TRBJ2-3
clone_size: few
cdr3_nt: TGTGCCAGCAGCCCTGACGAGGGGGCCACAGATACGCAGTATTTT
cdr3_aa: CASSPDEGATDTQYF

d_call: .
v_call: TRBV12-3/TRBV12-4
j_call: TRBJ1-1
clone_size: many
cdr3_nt: TGTGCCAGCAGAGACAGTGGGGGGACTGAAGCTTTCTTT
cdr3_aa: CASRDSGGTEAFF

d_call: TRBD1
v_call: TRBV27
j_call: TRBJ1-2
clone_size: few
cdr3_nt: TGTGCCAGCAGTACGAGACTACAGGGGACGGGCTATGGCTACACCTTC
cdr3_aa: CASSTRLQGTGYGYTF

d_call: TRBD1
v_call: TRBV7-9
j_call: TRBJ1-2
clone_size: .
cdr3_nt: TGTGCCAGCAGTCTGACAGGGGGCAATGGCTACACCTTC
cdr3_aa: CASSLTGGNGYTF

d_call: .
v_call: TRBV24-1
j_call: TRBJ2-2
clone_size: few
cdr3_nt: TGTGCCACCAGTGATTTGGATAACACCGGGGAGCTGTTTTTT
cdr3_aa: CATSDLDNTGELFF

d_call: .
v_call: TRBV29-1
j_call: TRBJ1-1
clone_size: .
cdr3_nt: TGCAGCGTTGATGAGGGCACGAACACTGAAGCTTTCTTT
cdr3_aa: CSVDEGTNTEAFF

d_call: .
v_call: TRBV7-2
j_call: TRBJ2-1
clone_size: few
cdr3_nt: TGTGCCAGCAGCTTAAGGACAGACTCCTACAATGAGCAGTTCTTC
cdr3_aa: CASSLRTDSYNEQFF

d_call: TRBD2
v_call: TRBV7-2
j_call: TRBJ2-5
clone_size: .
cdr3_nt: TGTGCCAGCAGCTTTGGGACTAGCGGGGGGCTGGGGGAGACCCAGTACTTC
cdr3_aa: CASSFGTSGGLGETQYF

d_call: TRBD1
v_call: TRBV12-5
j_call: TRBJ1-1
clone_size: many
cdr3_nt: TGTGCTAGTGGTTTGGCGGGACAGGGGTTCACTGAAGCTTTCTTT
cdr3_aa: CASGLAGQGFTEAFF

d_call: TRBD2
v_call: TRBV20-1
j_call: TRBJ2-2
clone_size: many
cdr3_nt: TGCAGTGCTAGAGATGTCCTAGCGGGAGCCGGGGAGCTGTTTTTT
cdr3_aa: CSARDVLAGAGELFF

d_call: .
v_call: TRBV5-6
j_call: TRBJ1-5
clone_size: many
cdr3_nt: TGTGCCAGCAGCACCATGGGGCAGGCGTACAATCAGCCCCAGCATTTT
cdr3_aa: CASSTMGQAYNQPQHF

d_call: .
v_call: TRBV12-3/TRBV12-4
j_call: TRBJ1-2
clone_size: .
cdr3_nt: TGTGCCAGCAGTTCGTACTATGGCTACACCTTC
cdr3_aa: CASSSYYGYTF

d_call: .
v_call: TRBV29-1
j_call: TRBJ2-1
clone_size: .
cdr3_nt: TGCAGCGGGGACACCTACAATGAGCAGTTCTTC
cdr3_aa: CSGDTYNEQFF

d_call: .
v_call: TRBV20-1
j_call: TRBJ2-1
clone_size: .
cdr3_nt: TGCAGTGCTGGAAGACAGGATATTTATGAGCAGTTCTTC
cdr3_aa: CSAGRQDIYEQFF

d_call: TRBD2
v_call: TRBV12-3/TRBV12-4
j_call: TRBJ2-1
clone_size: many
cdr3_nt: TGTGCCAGCAGCCGGACTAGCGGGGGTGTCTATGAGCAGTTCTTC
cdr3_aa: CASSRTSGGVYEQFF

d_call: .
v_call: TRBV5-1
j_call: TRBJ1-1
clone_size: few
cdr3_nt: TGCGCCAGCAGCTCAACAGGGATTGAAGCTTTCTTT
cdr3_aa: CASSSTGIEAFF

d_call: .
v_call: TRBV14
j_call: TRBJ2-2
clone_size: many
cdr3_nt: TGTGCCAGCAGCCAAGAGGGCGGTCGGGGGTACACCGGGGAGCTGTTTTTT
cdr3_aa: CASSQEGGRGYTGELFF

d_call: .
v_call: TRBV6-5
j_call: TRBJ2-3
clone_size: many
cdr3_nt: TGTGCCAGCAGTTACGGGAAGAACCCTAGCACAGATACGCAGTATTTT
cdr3_aa: CASSYGKNPSTDTQYF

d_call: TRBD1
v_call: TRBV10-3
j_call: TRBJ1-6
clone_size: .
cdr3_nt: TGTGCCATCAGTTCCGGGACAGCAAATTCACCCCTCCACTTT
cdr3_aa: CAISSGTANSPLHF

d_call: TRBD1
v_call: TRBV7-9
j_call: TRBJ2-7
clone_size: many
cdr3_nt: TGTGCCAGCAGCCCCCGGGACAGGGGGTACGAGCAGTACTTC
cdr3_aa: CASSPRDRGYEQYF

d_call: .
v_call: TRBV12-3/TRBV12-4
j_call: TRBJ2-5
clone_size: few
cdr3_nt: TGTGCCAGCAGTCCACCGGGCAGGGGAGAGACCCAGTACTTC
cdr3_aa: CASSPPGRGETQYF

d_call: .
v_call: TRBV11-2
j_call: TRBJ1-4
clone_size: .
cdr3_nt: TGTGCCAGCAGCACTCCGCGGGGCCGTTATCGTGAAAAACTGTTTTTT
cdr3_aa: CASSTPRGRYREKLFF

d_call: .
v_call: TRBV12-3/TRBV12-4
j_call: TRBJ1-1
clone_size: many
cdr3_nt: TGTGCCAGCAGTTTAAGCTCTCCCGGAGGGGGACAAATGAACACTGAAGCTTTCTTT
cdr3_aa: CASSLSSPGGGQMNTEAFF

d_call: TRBD1
v_call: TRBV6-5
j_call: TRBJ2-1
clone_size: .
cdr3_nt: TGTGCCAGTTACAGGGGACATGAGCAGTTCTTC
cdr3_aa: CASYRGHEQFF

d_call: .
v_call: TRBV6-5
j_call: TRBJ2-5
clone_size: many
cdr3_nt: TGTGCCAGCAGTCAATCCTCGTTAGGAGAGACCCAGTACTTC
cdr3_aa: CASSQSSLGETQYF

d_call: .
v_call: TRBV30
j_call: TRBJ1-1
clone_size: .
cdr3_nt: TGTGCCTGGAGAGCTCCACTCCCCGGGACTGAAGCTTTCTTT
cdr3_aa: CAWRAPLPGTEAFF

d_call: .
v_call: TRBV5-4
j_call: TRBJ1-1
clone_size: many
cdr3_nt: TGTGCCAGCAGCCCTTCTGACACGAACACTGAAGCTTTCTTT
cdr3_aa: CASSPSDTNTEAFF

d_call: TRBD1
v_call: TRBV5-4
j_call: TRBJ1-2
clone_size: many
cdr3_nt: TGTGCCAGCAGCTCCGAGGACAGGGCTTATGGCTACACCTTC
cdr3_aa: CASSSEDRAYGYTF

d_call: .
v_call: TRBV3-1
j_call: TRBJ2-1
clone_size: few
cdr3_nt: TGTGCCAGCAGCCAGCAGGGGTGGGTGAGGGATGAGCAGTTCTTC
cdr3_aa: CASSQQGWVRDEQFF

d_call: TRBD2
v_call: TRBV5-4
j_call: TRBJ2-3
clone_size: many
cdr3_nt: TGTGCCAGCAGCACTCTAGCGGGGGGACCCACAGATACGCAGTATTTT
cdr3_aa: CASSTLAGGPTDTQYF

d_call: .
v_call: TRBV29-1
j_call: TRBJ2-3
clone_size: few
cdr3_nt: TGCAGCGTTCCTCGACTAGGAGCAGATACGCAGTATTTT
cdr3_aa: CSVPRLGADTQYF

d_call: TRBD1
v_call: TRBV6-6
j_call: TRBJ2-5
clone_size: many
cdr3_nt: TGTGCCAGCAGCCTACAGGGGTCGGAGACCCAGTACTTC
cdr3_aa: CASSLQGSETQYF

d_call: .
v_call: TRBV9
j_call: TRBJ2-5
clone_size: many
cdr3_nt: TGTGCCAGCAGCGTAGTAGGAGGGGAGGTCGAGACCCAGTACTTC
cdr3_aa: CASSVVGGEVETQYF

d_call: TRBD2
v_call: TRBV6-2/TRBV6-3
j_call: TRBJ2-1
clone_size: many
cdr3_nt: TGTGCCAGCAGTTACTCGATTGGAGCGGGAGGGCCCTCCTACAATGAGCAGTTCTTC
cdr3_aa: CASSYSIGAGGPSYNEQFF

d_call: .
v_call: TRBV7-2
j_call: TRBJ1-6
clone_size: few
cdr3_nt: TGTGCCAGCAGCTTAGTTGTGGACACTCGCTATAATTCACCCCTCCACTTT
cdr3_aa: CASSLVVDTRYNSPLHF

d_call: TRBD2
v_call: TRBV6-6
j_call: TRBJ2-3
clone_size: many
cdr3_nt: TGTGCCAGCAGTTACGGGGGTAGCGGGAGAGCAGATACGCAGTATTTT
cdr3_aa: CASSYGGSGRADTQYF

d_call: .
v_call: TRBV29-1
j_call: TRBJ1-2
clone_size: .
cdr3_nt: TGCAGCGTCCTTGAGGTCGCCTATGGCTACACCTTC
cdr3_aa: CSVLEVAYGYTF

d_call: .
v_call: TRBV29-1
j_call: TRBJ2-1
clone_size: many
cdr3_nt: TGCAGCGGTACCGGGACAAGTTACAATGAGCAGTTCTTC
cdr3_aa: CSGTGTSYNEQFF

d_call: .
v_call: TRBV2
j_call: TRBJ1-6
clone_size: few
cdr3_nt: TGTGCCAGCAGTGGGACGATAGGTTCCTATAATTCACCCCTCCACTTT
cdr3_aa: CASSGTIGSYNSPLHF

d_call: TRBD2
v_call: TRBV3-1
j_call: TRBJ2-1
clone_size: few
cdr3_nt: TGTGCCAGCAGCCAGGACGGACTAGCGGACAATGAGCAGTTCTTC
cdr3_aa: CASSQDGLADNEQFF

d_call: .
v_call: TRBV4-2
j_call: TRBJ2-4
clone_size: many
cdr3_nt: TGTGCCAGCAGCCAAGTCGGAGCCAAAAACATTCAGTACTTC
cdr3_aa: CASSQVGAKNIQYF

d_call: TRBD1
v_call: TRBV12-3/TRBV12-4
j_call: TRBJ1-1
clone_size: .
cdr3_nt: TGTGTCCCCCAGGGGGGTGAAGCTTTCTTT
cdr3_aa: CVPQGGEAFF

d_call: .
v_call: TRBV12-5
j_call: TRBJ1-1
clone_size: many
cdr3_nt: TGTGCTAGTGGCCCACGGGGAGGTCCGAACACTGAAGCTTTCTTT
cdr3_aa: CASGPRGGPNTEAFF

d_call: .
v_call: TRBV12-3/TRBV12-4
j_call: TRBJ2-5
clone_size: many
cdr3_nt: TGTGCCAGCAGTTTAGCGCGGGGACTCGAGACCCAGTACTTC
cdr3_aa: CASSLARGLETQYF